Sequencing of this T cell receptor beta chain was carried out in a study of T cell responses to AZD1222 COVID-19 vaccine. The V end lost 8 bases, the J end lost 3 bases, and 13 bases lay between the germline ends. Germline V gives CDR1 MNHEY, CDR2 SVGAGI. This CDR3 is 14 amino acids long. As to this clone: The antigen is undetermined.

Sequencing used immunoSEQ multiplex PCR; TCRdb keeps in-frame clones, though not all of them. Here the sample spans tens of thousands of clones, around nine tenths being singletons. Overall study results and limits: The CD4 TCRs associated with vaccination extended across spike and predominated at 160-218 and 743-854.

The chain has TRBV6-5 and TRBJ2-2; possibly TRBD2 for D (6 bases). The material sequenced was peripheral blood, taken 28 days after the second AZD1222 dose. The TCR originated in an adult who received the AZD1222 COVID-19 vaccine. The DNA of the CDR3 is TGTGCCAGCGTACGGGAGTGGGACACCGGGGAGCTGTTTTTT. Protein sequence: CASVREWDTGELFF.